The sequence of this T cell receptor (beta chain) was determined in a study of blood T cell repertoires in COVID-19. About the research overall: Acute-phase and convalescent COVID-19 samples originated in the United States, Italy and Spain. Sample material is recorded as cDNA or gDNA derived from T cells, B-cell-depleted T cells, or PBMCs.

Original methodology: Amplification of reference gene primers was used by the study to estimate nucleated cell counts. Generated by immunoSEQ multiplex PCR, the TCRdb table keeps only in-frame clones and is missing some. From that table come the V and J calls and clone size; the DNA was used to work out D and trimming. The sample lists more than 85,000 clones; around 76% were seen once. In germline, CDR1 is KGHSY, CDR2 FQNENV. The CDR3 has 17 residues. The ends lost 0 bases at V and 2 bases at J; junction bases unmatched: 6. The TCR originated in a woman between 65 and 79 years old with acute or convalescent COVID-19. The sequencing sample was made of peripheral blood. The rearrangement joins TRBV16 to TRBJ1-3, with 8 bases lining up with TRBD1. CDR3 sequence reads: CASSQSGQGATGNTIYF. DNA for the CDR3: TGTGCCAGCAGCCAATCGGGCCAGGGGGCAACTGGAAACACCATATATTTT.